The 13 T cell receptor beta chains presented below share a single source sample, sequenced in a study of T cell repertoires in cytomegalovirus infection (dated by TCRdb to about 2019). Which antigens these TCRs recognize remains unknown. The treatment or condition label, as the study defines it: in vitro stimulation with specific CMV peptide epitopes to enrich CMV-specific T cells. Sequencing instrument: Illumina HiSeq 1500. TCRdb reworked the public reads: Q25 trimming with fastp, MiXCR clone assembly, productive beta chains retained. Each record represents a unique CDR3 protein, reported with the most common genes and DNA among its rows. The sample records roughly 920,000 distinct CDR3 sequences, more than 25% of which are singletons. The top ten clones comprise over 11% of the sample. Sequences were derived from cultured CD8+ T cells from PBMCs, sampled from culture after CMV antigen stimulation. All receptors come from a human donor in good health (CMV status not recorded). Some clones in this sample may be carry-over from other donors' samples.

This clonotype showed up just a few times. The V gene is TRBV28, the J gene TRBJ2-1; D remains ambiguous. CDR1 is MDHEN, CDR2 SYDVKM, per germline. The CDR3 totals 11 residues. The V and J ends lost 5 bases and 11 bases respectively, with 10 bases between them. For the CDR3, the DNA is TGTGCCAGCAGTCTGGACCCCCAGCAGTTCTTC. The encoded protein is CASSLDPQQFF.

This clonotype was picked up a small number of times. CDR3 in DNA: TGTGCCAGCAGCCCCGACAGGGGGCATAACACCGGGGAGCTGTTTTTT. This translates into CASSPDRGHNTGELFF. The chain recombines TRBV28 with TRBJ2-2, with TRBD1 matching 10 bases. Germline CDR1 MDHEN, CDR2 SYDVKM. The ends lost 6 bases at V and 2 bases at J; junction bases unmatched: 6. The CDR3 has 16 amino acids. Together with reference TRBV28 and TRBJ2-2, the CDR3 gives the full variable domain: DVKVTQSSRYLVKRTGEKVFLECVQDMDHENMFWYRQDPGLGLRLIYFSYDVKMKEKGDIPEGYSVSREKKERFSLILESASTNQTSMYLCASSPDRGHNTGELFFGEGSRLTVL.

The sample holds one count of this clonotype. The chain links TRBV9 to TRBJ2-2; D not resolved. The CDR3 has 13 residues. The V gene lost 2 bases and the J gene lost 7 bases, with 9 bases spanning the gap. Germline V gene lookup returns CDR1 SGDLS and CDR2 YYNGEE. The CDR3 sequence is CASSVKGGGELFF. Here the CDR3 DNA reads TGTGCCAGCAGCGTCAAGGGCGGCGGGGAGCTGTTTTTT.

This clonotype was observed a handful of times. The gene calls are TRBV19 and TRBJ1-5; 10 positions match TRBD1. V gave up 5 bases and J gave up 5 bases; unmatched junction bases: 9. Germline CDR1 LNHDA, CDR2 SQIVND (reference sequence). CDR3 length: 16 amino acids. The CDR3: CASSPETGTGDQPQHF. The DNA of the CDR3 is TGTGCCAGTAGTCCAGAAACCGGGACAGGGGATCAGCCCCAGCATTTT.

CDR3 nucleotide sequence: TGTGCCAGCAGTTCACAGGGGCGTGCTAACTATGGCTACACCTTC. Translation: CASSSQGRANYGYTF. This chain joins TRBV27 and TRBJ1-2; 7 bases map to TRBD1. The CDR3 length is 15 residues. Germline V gene data show CDR1 as MNHEY and CDR2 as SMNVEV (reference sequence). V lost 4 bases to trimming and J lost 0 bases; unmatched junction nucleotides: 5.

V gene TRBV7-6 combines with J gene TRBJ1-3, with D unclear. CDR3 length: 13 residues. Per germline, CDR1 SGHVS and CDR2 FNYEAQ. The V and J ends lost 5 bases and 4 bases respectively, with 9 bases between them. This CDR3 is CASSALNGNTIYF. The CDR3 bases are TGTGCCAGCAGCGCCTTGAACGGAAACACCATATATTTT. The variable domain in full, completed from reference TRBV7-6 and TRBJ1-3, reads GAGVSQSPRYKVTKRGQDVALRCDPISGHVSLYWYRQALGQGPEFLTYFNYEAQQDKSGLPNDRFSAERPEGSISTLTIQRTEQRDSAMYRCASSALNGNTIYFGEGSWLTVV.

The chain uses TRBV19 and TRBJ2-1; D gene ambiguous. This CDR3 has 13 amino acids. Trimming shortened V by 0 bases and J by 5 bases, and 5 bases separated the two germline ends. Germline assignment: CDR1 LNHDA and CDR2 SQIVND (reference sequence). CDR3 amino acids: CASSIEVHNEQFF. CDR3 sequence (DNA): TGTGCCAGTAGTATAGAAGTACACAATGAGCAGTTCTTC.

The gene calls are TRBV9 and TRBJ2-2; possibly TRBD1 for D (5 bases). This CDR3 is 16 amino acids long. V lost 4 bases and J 4 bases, leaving 17 bases between the germline ends. Germline V gene sequence: CDR1 SGDLS, CDR2 YYNGEE. CDR3 sequence reads: CASSHFQGLSTGELFF. CDR3 coding DNA: TGTGCCAGCAGCCATTTTCAGGGCCTCAGCACCGGGGAGCTGTTTTTT.

Many counts were recorded for this clonotype. V and J are TRBV7-2 and TRBJ1-5, with 7 nucleotides matching TRBD1. J lost 4 bases, V lost 5 bases, and 14 bases had no gene match. Germline lookup yields CDR1 SGHTA and CDR2 FQGNSA. This CDR3 is built from 17 residues. In nucleotides, the CDR3 is TGTGCCAGCAGCACCCGTGGGCTGGGACAGAATAATCAGCCCCAGCATTTT. Its translation: CASSTRGLGQNNQPQHF. Using reference TRBV7-2 and TRBJ1-5 for the parts outside the CDR3, the full variable domain is GAGVSQSPSNKVTEKGKDVELRCDPISGHTALYWYRQSLGQGLEFLIYFQGNSAPDKSGLPSDRFSAERTGGSVSTLTIQRTQQEDSAVYLCASSTRGLGQNNQPQHFGDGTRLSIL.

DNA of the CDR3: TGTGCCAGCAGTTTAGTGAGTCGGACCACCTACGAGCAGTACTTC. Its translation: CASSLVSRTTYEQYF. The chain joins TRBV27 to TRBJ2-7, with D uncertain. The CDR3 loop spans 15 amino acids. In germline, CDR1 is MNHEY, CDR2 SMNVEV (reference sequence). V was trimmed by 2 bases and J by 2 bases, leaving 13 bases between them.

The V gene is TRBV4-1, the J gene TRBJ1-1; 7 bases match TRBD1. Germline CDR1 MGHRA, CDR2 YSYEKL. The V and J ends lost 3 bases and 1 base, in that order; junction bases with no gene match: 2. This CDR3 comprises 14 residues. CDR3 coding DNA: TGCGCCAGCAGCCAGGGACAGCCGAACACTGAAGCTTTCTTT. It encodes CASSQGQPNTEAFF.

Concerning this clonotype: One junction end disagrees with the germline gene, perhaps due to a read error. The chain joins TRBV12-5 to TRBJ2-1; TRBD1 might be the D (5 bases). CDR3 size: 10 residues. Germline values: CDR1 LGHNT, CDR2 FRNRAP. The CDR3 here is CASGFPGSVF. CDR3 coding DNA: TGTGCTAGTGGTTTCCCAGGGTCGGTCTTC.

This clonotype came up a few times. This chain links TRBV27 with TRBJ1-4; a weak D match, TRBD1 (5 bases). The CDR3 runs to 14 residues. Germline CDR1 is MNHEY and CDR2 is SMNVEV (reference sequence). V lost 3 bases to trimming and J lost 2 bases, with 7 bases between them. CDR3 sequence reads: CASSLTVTNEKLFF. The CDR3 DNA follows: TGTGCCAGCAGTTTGACAGTGACTAATGAAAAACTGTTTTTT.